This T cell receptor beta chain came from a study of T cell changes during pregnancy in multiple sclerosis. The trim removed 1 base at V and 1 base at J, leaving 2 bases unmatched. Germline assignment: CDR1 KGHSH and CDR2 LQKENI. The CDR3 has 16 residues. The data were produced by immunoSEQ multiplex PCR, yet TCRdb's version contains in-frame clones alone and is incomplete. The sample records about 70,000 clones, 94% being singletons. The J gene is TRBJ1-1, the V gene TRBV18; 11 bases are a match to TRBD1. Sequencing was performed on peripheral blood, taken in the third trimester of pregnancy. This clonotype was sampled from a female donor with multiple sclerosis, enrolled in a pregnancy study. The CDR3 DNA reads TGTGCCAGCTCACCACTGGGGACAGGGGGGAACACTGAAGCTTTCTTT. It codes for CASSPLGTGGNTEAFF.